This paragraph covers one T cell receptor (beta chain) sequence. Its antigen remains unknown. This specimen comes from a study of Graves' ophthalmopathy and Graves' hyperthyroidism. At the level of the study: Upon initial diagnosis and before any treatment, peripheral blood was collected.

Transcripts of RNA were the source for amplifying TCR beta CDR3 regions. HTBI-primed RT-PCR formed the first round, and a multiplex PCR formed the second. One entry per CDR3 protein results from TCRdb running MiXCR on the multiplex PCR reads. This table has 600,000 to 650,000 distinct CDR3 sequences, over 20% appearing once. Points from the study as a whole: In blood, most expanded thyroid clonotypes above 0.001 frequency were also detected.

As diagnostic evidence, clinical symptoms, serum thyroxine, TRAb, thyroid ultrasound and orbital computed tomography were relied upon. About 10 ml of fresh blood yielded the PBMCs by density gradient. Sequencing was done on a sample of peripheral blood. The source of this sequence is a woman aged 18-29 years with stable Graves' hyperthyroidism. Some clones in this sample may be carry-over from other donors' samples.

As DNA, the CDR3 is TGTGCCAGCAGCTTAGTCTCCGGGACATCGGTAGAGACCCAGTACTTC. This encodes CASSLVSGTSVETQYF. The genes are TRBV11-2 and TRBJ2-5; possible D gene TRBD1, 6 bases. Germline V lookup: CDR1 SGHAT, CDR2 FQNNGV. V was shortened by 1 base and J by 4 bases, with 16 bases between the two germline ends. The CDR3 length is 16 residues. Together with reference TRBV11-2 and TRBJ2-5, the CDR3 gives the full variable domain: EAGVAQSPRYKIIEKRQSVAFWCNPISGHATLYWYQQILGQGPKLLIQFQNNGVVDDSQLPKDRFSAERLKGVDSTLKIQPAKLEDSAVYLCASSLVSGTSVETQYFGPGTRLLVL.